Listed here are 28 T cell receptor beta chains from one sample, sequenced in a study of T-cell reconstitution after alpha-beta-depleted transplantation in children. TCRbeta library preparation incorporated unique molecular identifiers. MiXCR was run by TCRdb on the PCR reads, yielding one entry per CDR3 protein. The repertoire holds about 300,000 distinct CDR3 sequences, about a tenth seen once, with around 7.5% in the top ten. The sample consisted of PBMCs, taken before TCRalphabeta/CD19-depleted stem cell transplant. The receptor set was obtained from a boy less than two years old with acute myeloid leukemia, due to receive a stem cell transplant.

Note on this clonotype: Just one base apart from a much larger clone, this may be a read error. This rearrangement joins TRBV5-6 to TRBJ2-2; perhaps TRBD2 as D (5 bases). Trimming left V 2 bases short and J 4 bases short, with 12 bases between. Germline lookup yields CDR1 SGHDT and CDR2 YYEEEE. The CDR3 totals 15 residues. The CDR3, as DNA: TGTGCCAGCAGCTTTAGGGAGCACAGCACCGGGGAGCTGTTTTTT. Its translation: CASSFREHSTGELFF.

Note on this clonotype: Since a much larger clone is just one base distant, this may be a read error. The rearrangement uses TRBV28 and TRBJ2-1, with a possible D match to TRBD2 (5 bases). The CDR3 sequence is 15 residues long. Germline V lookup: CDR1 MDHEN, CDR2 SYDVKM. This CDR3 reads CASSLTLAANNKQFF. The CDR3 nucleotides are TGTGCCAGCAGTTTAACCCTAGCCGCTAACAATAAGCAGTTCTTC.

This clonotype has a count of ten or more. V usage is TRBV12-3 or TRBV12-4 and J usage is TRBJ2-7; no firm D call. The CDR3 is made up of 14 amino acids. Trimming removed 9 bases from V and 5 bases from J, with 20 bases in between. The CDR3 loop reads CARRPELRSHEQYF. The CDR3 DNA reads as TGTGCCAGACGCCCAGAACTAAGGTCACACGAGCAGTACTTC.

This clonotype was detected a few times. The chain combines TRBV5-1 with TRBJ2-3, with 7 bases aligning to TRBD1. This CDR3 contains 15 residues. V lost 3 bases, J lost 0 bases, and 4 bases stayed unmatched. Germline V gene sequence: CDR1 SGHRS, CDR2 YFSETQ. This CDR3 reads CASSSATGSTDTQYF. DNA for the CDR3: TGCGCCAGCAGCTCGGCGACAGGGAGCACAGATACGCAGTATTTT.

The CDR3 loop reads CASSRIWSFSYEQYF. The CDR3 DNA reads as TGTGCCAGCAGCCGTATCTGGAGCTTTTCGTACGAGCAGTACTTC. V and J are TRBV7-2 and TRBJ2-7; unclear D gene. Germline CDR1 is SGHTA and CDR2 is FQGNSA. CDR3 size: 15 residues. Trimming shortened V by 5 bases and J by 4 bases, and 18 bases separated the two germline ends. Based on the CDR3 plus reference TRBV7-2 and TRBJ2-7, the full variable domain is GAGVSQSPSNKVTEKGKDVELRCDPISGHTALYWYRQSLGQGLEFLIYFQGNSAPDKSGLPSDRFSAERTGGSVSTLTIQRTQQEDSAVYLCASSRIWSFSYEQYFGPGTRLTVT.

This clonotype occurred many times. The chain joins TRBV7-9 to TRBJ2-5, with D maybe TRBD2 (6 bases). The V end was cut by 6 bases, the J end by 4 bases, with 18 bases between. Germline V gene sequence: CDR1 SEHNR, CDR2 FQNEAQ (reference sequence). The length of the CDR3 is 15 residues. The CDR3 sequence is CASRPHNSAGETQYF. The CDR3 DNA reads TGTGCCAGCAGACCTCACAATTCAGCGGGAGAGACCCAGTACTTC.

V and J are TRBV10-3 and TRBJ2-3; TRBD2 agrees at 7 bases. The CDR3 extends over 16 amino acids. V dropped 4 bases and J dropped 4; count of bases not matched to a gene: 11. Germline CDR1 reads ENHRY; CDR2 reads SYGVKD. The CDR3 bases are TGTGCCATCAGTGTCACCCTTGCGGGGGATGCAGATACGCAGTATTTT. This sequence encodes CAISVTLAGDADTQYF.

This chain links TRBV28 with TRBJ2-1; D is unclear. The germline V and J ends were trimmed by 6 bases and 0 bases, with 12 bases remaining between them. This CDR3 contains 15 residues. The V gene's germline CDR1 is MDHEN and CDR2 SYDVKM. The CDR3 sequence: CASSRTARSYNEQFF. The DNA for the CDR3 is TGTGCCAGCAGCCGAACAGCCCGCTCCTACAATGAGCAGTTCTTC. The whole variable domain, remainder taken from reference TRBV28 and TRBJ2-1, is DVKVTQSSRYLVKRTGEKVFLECVQDMDHENMFWYRQDPGLGLRLIYFSYDVKMKEKGDIPEGYSVSREKKERFSLILESASTNQTSMYLCASSRTARSYNEQFFGPGTRLTVL.

This rearrangement joins TRBV20-1 to TRBJ2-5; 11 bases map to TRBD2. This CDR3 contains 14 residues. Unmatched junction bases numbered 3, after V lost 5 bases and J lost 1 base. Germline V gives CDR1 DFQATT, CDR2 SNEGSKA (reference sequence). CDR3 residues: CSAPGLAGQETQYF. The DNA for the CDR3 is TGCAGTGCTCCTGGACTAGCGGGCCAAGAGACCCAGTACTTC.

This clonotype was seen at least ten times. The V gene is TRBV30, the J gene TRBJ2-7, with 9 bases fitting TRBD1. V dropped 3 bases and J dropped 3; count of bases not matched to a gene: 6. Germline V lookup: CDR1 GTSNPN, CDR2 SVGIG (reference sequence). This CDR3 has 14 residues. The CDR3, as DNA: TGTGCCTGGAGCCCGGGACAGGGAGTCTACGAGCAGTACTTC. Protein: CAWSPGQGVYEQYF. Complete variable domain (other parts from reference TRBV30 and TRBJ2-7): SQTIHQWPATLVQPVGSPLSLECTVEGTSNPNLYWYRQAAGRGLQLLFYSVGIGQISSEVPQNLSASRPQDRQFILSSKKLLLSDSGFYLCAWSPGQGVYEQYFGPGTRLTVT.

Ten or more counts support this clonotype. The rearrangement links TRBV12-3 or TRBV12-4 to TRBJ1-2, with 7 bases matching TRBD1. CDR3 length equals 14 residues. The V segment lost 6 bases and the J segment 3 bases; nucleotides outside the gene matches: 7. As DNA, the CDR3 is TGTGCCAGCAGCTTTGGGACAGCCTACTATGGCTACACCTTC. The encoded protein is CASSFGTAYYGYTF.

This clonotype was recorded many times. In DNA form, the CDR3 reads TGCGCCAGCAGCTTGGGACAGGACTATGGCTACACCTTC. Encoded protein: CASSLGQDYGYTF. The chain recombines TRBV5-1 with TRBJ1-2; tentative D call: TRBD1 (6 bases). CDR1 and CDR2 (germline): SGHRS, YFSETQ. This CDR3 has 13 residues. V was shortened by 0 bases and J by 3 bases, with 6 bases between the two germline ends.

This clonotype was observed at least ten times. The chain is built from TRBV28 and TRBJ2-1; D possibly corresponds to TRBD1 (5 bases). CDR3 length: 15 residues. The ends were cut back, 7 bases at V and 6 bases at J, with 19 bases in the middle. Germline-derived CDR1 and CDR2 are MDHEN and SYDVKM. CDR3 nucleotide sequence: TGTGCCAGCACCTTCCAGGGTCAAATCCCCAATGAGCAGTTCTTC. Protein product: CASTFQGQIPNEQFF.

This clonotype was observed a few times. The chain joins TRBV6-5 to TRBJ2-7; either TRBD1 or TRBD2 may fit D (6 bases each). Trimming pared 0 bases from V and 2 bases from J, leaving 14 bases between. The CDR3 contains 16 residues. Germline V gene data show CDR1 as MNHEY and CDR2 as SVGAGI. CDR3 in DNA: TGTGCCAGCAGTTACTCGCGGGGACACCCAACCTACGAGCAGTACTTC. It codes for CASSYSRGHPTYEQYF.

A remark on this clonotype: This may be a read error, as it is one base from a much larger clone. The rearrangement joins TRBV13 to TRBJ2-5; TRBD1 agrees at 7 bases. The CDR3 has 14 amino acids. V shed 5 bases and J 5 bases; nucleotides not matched to a gene: 8. The germline gives CDR1 PRHDT, CDR2 FYEKMQ (reference sequence). The CDR3 protein is CASSPRQGAETQYF. The CDR3 nucleotides read TGTGCCAGCAGCCCCCGACAGGGCGCTGAGACCCAGTACTTC.

This clonotype has only a few counts. The V and J genes are TRBV28 and TRBJ2-1, with D unclear. Trimming stripped 7 bases from V and 6 bases from J, with 22 bases between. The CDR3 is 16 residues long. Germline CDR1 reads MDHEN; CDR2 reads SYDVKM. The CDR3, as DNA: TGTGCCAGCACCTCTGCTGACGTTTTCCTCTCCAATGAGCAGTTCTTC. This gives the protein CASTSADVFLSNEQFF.

This clonotype has a count of ten or more. This chain connects TRBV9 to TRBJ2-5; the D is unclear. Per the germline V gene, CDR1 is SGDLS and CDR2 is YYNGEE. The CDR3 length is 15 residues. V lost 2 bases and J lost 4, with 15 bases in between. The CDR3 reads CASSVSTLTGETQYF. The CDR3 DNA reads TGTGCCAGCAGCGTGAGCACTCTCACGGGAGAGACCCAGTACTTC.

This clonotype has at least ten counts. V gene TRBV6-1 combines with J gene TRBJ1-2; 8 bases align to TRBD1. This CDR3 contains 14 residues. The V and J ends lost 7 bases and 7 bases, in that order; junction bases with no gene match: 11. Germline assignment: CDR1 MNHNS and CDR2 SASEGT. CDR3 DNA sequence: TGTGCCAGCAACGACTTGGGGACAGGTAGTGGCTACACCTTC. Translating gives CASNDLGTGSGYTF.

This clonotype was seen ten or more times. The V call is TRBV11-2, the J call TRBJ2-7, with a possible D match to TRBD1 (5 bases). V lost 5 bases, J lost 4 bases, and 24 bases lay in between. Germline values: CDR1 SGHAT, CDR2 FQNNGV. The CDR3 is 17 residues long. The CDR3 loop reads CASSPLWGTTSPYEQYF. The CDR3 bases are TGTGCCAGCAGCCCCCTCTGGGGCACCACGAGCCCTTACGAGCAGTACTTC. Looking up the rest from reference TRBV11-2 and TRBJ2-7 gives the full variable domain: EAGVAQSPRYKIIEKRQSVAFWCNPISGHATLYWYQQILGQGPKLLIQFQNNGVVDDSQLPKDRFSAERLKGVDSTLKIQPAKLEDSAVYLCASSPLWGTTSPYEQYFGPGTRLTVT.

This clonotype appeared many times. The chain links TRBV7-3 to TRBJ1-1, with 9 bases lining up with TRBD1. Losses at the gene ends were 5 bases for V and 1 base for J; bases not matched to a gene: 5. Germline values: CDR1 SGHTA, CDR2 FQGTGA. There are 15 residues in the CDR3. The CDR3 DNA follows: TGTGCCAGCAGCCCAACAGGGGGCCGGAACACTGAAGCTTTCTTT. Translation: CASSPTGGRNTEAFF.

The sample holds many counts of this clonotype. The chain couples TRBV25-1 to TRBJ2-2; D gene uncertain. The CDR3 totals 14 residues. The V gene lost 1 base and the J gene lost 1 base, with 4 bases spanning the gap. CDR1 is MGHDK, CDR2 SYGVNS, per germline. CDR3 amino acids: CASSEWGNTGELFF. In DNA, the CDR3 is TGTGCCAGCAGTGAATGGGGGAACACCGGGGAGCTGTTTTTT.

Ten or more counts support this clonotype. This chain uses TRBV28 with TRBJ2-3; D tentatively fits TRBD1 or TRBD2 (5 bases each). V shed 6 bases and J shed 4 bases, with 14 bases lying between them. The V gene's germline CDR1 is MDHEN and CDR2 SYDVKM. The CDR3 runs 14 residues. The CDR3 region is CASREMGVPDTQYF. The DNA of the CDR3 is TGTGCCAGCAGGGAGATGGGGGTCCCAGATACGCAGTATTTT.

The chain joins TRBV4-3 to TRBJ2-1; possibly TRBD2 for D (5 bases). CDR1 and CDR2 from the germline V gene are LGHNA and YSLEER. With 3 bases removed from V and 4 bases from J, the gap between germline ends came to 19 bases. CDR3 length equals 17 residues. CDR3: CASSHHLQDSWYNEQFF. The CDR3 DNA reads TGCGCCAGCAGCCACCACCTCCAGGACTCGTGGTACAATGAGCAGTTCTTC.

This clonotype was seen many times. The chain combines TRBV12-3 or TRBV12-4 with TRBJ2-2; 9 positions agree with TRBD1. CDR3 length: 13 amino acids. The ends lost 6 bases at V and 6 bases at J; junction bases unmatched: 2. The CDR3 DNA sequence: TGTGCCAGCAGAACAGGGGGCTCCGGGGAGCTGTTTTTT. This codes for CASRTGGSGELFF.

This clonotype was seen ten or more times. V and J are TRBV4-2 and TRBJ2-1; D is ambiguous. V shed 0 bases and J shed 3 bases, with 9 bases lying between them. The V gene's germline CDR1 is LGHNA and CDR2 YNFKEQ. This CDR3 spans 15 amino acids. CDR3 sequence: CASSQDLGNYNEQFF. CDR3 coding DNA: TGTGCCAGCAGCCAAGATCTAGGAAACTACAATGAGCAGTTCTTC.

This clonotype showed up many times. The genes are TRBV7-2 and TRBJ1-5; a weak D match, TRBD1 (6 bases). The CDR3 covers 15 residues. With 3 bases removed from V and 3 bases from J, the gap between germline ends came to 12 bases. The germline V gene encodes CDR1 SGHTA and CDR2 FQGNSA. The CDR3 loop is CASSFAQGLNQPQHF. CDR3 coding DNA: TGTGCCAGCAGCTTCGCCCAGGGGCTCAATCAGCCCCAGCATTTT.

This clonotype was counted at least ten times. The rearrangement links TRBV6-1 to TRBJ1-5, with D perhaps matching TRBD1 (6 bases). The CDR3 covers 14 residues. Trimming took 8 bases from V and 2 from J, leaving 13 bases between them. The germline CDR1 and CDR2 sequences are MNHNS and SASEGT. CDR3 in DNA: TGTGCCAGCGGGGGGCCCTGGGGCAATCAGCCCCAGCATTTT. This gives the protein CASGGPWGNQPQHF.

The sample holds many counts of this clonotype. The chain recombines TRBV7-2 with TRBJ2-7; D perhaps matches TRBD2 (7 bases). The CDR3 is 15 amino acids. V lost 1 base and J 2 bases, leaving 12 bases between the germline ends. CDR1 SGHTA and CDR2 FQGNSA come from the germline V gene. In DNA form, the CDR3 reads TGTGCCAGCAGCTTAGTTGGGGGGGGCGCCTACGAGCAGTACTTC. Amino acid sequence: CASSLVGGGAYEQYF.